A selection of T cell receptor beta chains follows, all from one sample in a study of beta chain features in type 1 diabetes. Clones were read by immunoSEQ multiplex PCR, and TCRdb kept only the in-frame ones, dropping some. The data show over 300,000 clones, with approximately 8% seen just once and around 0.44% held by the top ten. Source material: central memory CD4+ T cells from blood. These receptors all stem from a woman between 18 and 30 years old in good health. The CDR3 runs from the conserved cysteine through the conserved F or W. D genes are given only for firm matches. Some rows mark clone size as missing; the rest say once, few, many or name a class of expanded clone.

size	V	D	J	CDR3	DNA
few	TRBV19	-	TRBJ1-1	CASQTTRQVVEAFF	TGTGCCAGTCAGACGACCCGACAGGTGGTAGAAGCTTTCTTT
many	TRBV10-3	TRBD1	TRBJ1-2	CAILGDRSGPYGYTF	TGTGCCATTTTGGGGGACAGGTCAGGCCCCTATGGCTACACCTTC
once	TRBV28	-	TRBJ2-5	CAISRKETQYF	TGTGCCATCAGTAGGAAAGAGACCCAGTACTTC
few	TRBV27	-	TRBJ2-2	CASRLRANTGELFF	TGTGCCAGCAGATTGAGGGCGAACACCGGGGAGCTGTTTTTT
-	TRBV27	-	TRBJ1-5	CASSLSGNQPQHF	TGTGCCAGCAGTTTATCGGGCAATCAGCCCCAGCATTTT
-	TRBV11-2	-	TRBJ2-7	CASSSGLPYEQYF	TGTGCCAGCTCGTCGGGACTCCCCTACGAGCAGTACTTC
-	TRBV10-2	-	TRBJ2-7	CASSEEAGIYEQYF	TGCGCCAGCAGTGAGGAGGCGGGCATCTACGAGCAGTACTTC
many	TRBV7-2	-	TRBJ2-7	CASSSRVTYEQYF	TGTGCCAGCAGCTCCCGTGTTACCTACGAGCAGTACTTC
few	TRBV5-4	TRBD2	TRBJ2-3	CASSLVSGRSTDTQYF	TGTGCCAGCAGCTTGGTCAGCGGGAGGAGCACAGATACGCAGTATTTT
-	TRBV14	TRBD2	TRBJ2-1	CASSHETSGRRLKQFF	TGTGCCAGCAGCCACGAGACTAGCGGGAGGCGCCTGAAGCAGTTCTTC
many	TRBV5-1	TRBD1	TRBJ2-5	CASSLAADRGQETQYF	TGCGCCAGCAGCTTGGCCGCCGACAGGGGCCAAGAGACCCAGTACTTC
many	TRBV4-1	-	TRBJ1-5	CASSREFNRNSNQPQHF	TGCGCCAGCAGCCGAGAATTCAACAGGAATAGCAATCAGCCCCAGCATTTT
-	TRBV28	-	TRBJ2-5	CASAQETQYF	TGTGCCAGCGCCCAAGAGACCCAGTACTTC
many	TRBV28	TRBD2	TRBJ2-5	CASRPIAGVLGAQYF	TGTGCCAGCAGGCCAATAGCGGGAGTGCTCGGGGCCCAGTACTTC
many	TRBV11-2	TRBD1	TRBJ2-5	CASSSGQGIQETQYF	TGTGCCAGCAGCTCTGGACAGGGGATCCAAGAGACCCAGTACTTC
few	TRBV6-6	-	TRBJ2-1	CASSIPGHRNNEQFF	TGTGCCAGCAGTATTCCGGGACACCGGAACAATGAGCAGTTCTTC
few	TRBV10-3	TRBD1	TRBJ1-4	CAISEIPGQKDEKLFF	TGTGCCATCAGTGAGATCCCGGGACAGAAAGATGAAAAACTGTTTTTT
few	TRBV19	-	TRBJ2-1	CASSIDRGGEQFF	TGTGCCAGTAGTATAGACAGGGGAGGCGAGCAGTTCTTC
many	TRBV7-2	-	TRBJ2-1	CASSLSTDSYNEQFF	TGTGCCAGCAGCTTAAGCACGGACTCCTACAATGAGCAGTTCTTC
-	TRBV18	-	TRBJ1-2	CASSPGAVGYTF	TGTGCCAGCTCACCGGGCGCGGTGGGCTACACCTTC
few	TRBV28	-	TRBJ2-7	CASSELKTPSYEQYF	TGTGCCAGCAGTGAATTGAAGACACCCTCCTACGAGCAGTACTTC
few	TRBV29-1	TRBD2	TRBJ2-7	CSANRREGGEQYF	TGCAGCGCCAACAGGAGGGAGGGAGGCGAGCAGTACTTC
few	TRBV7-3	-	TRBJ2-3	CASSQMGRLDTQYF	TGTGCCAGCAGCCAAATGGGGCGGCTAGATACGCAGTATTTT
few	TRBV29-1	-	TRBJ2-5	CSVAAGSRSVGETQYF	TGCAGCGTCGCAGCCGGGAGCAGGTCCGTTGGGGAGACCCAGTACTTC
few	TRBV7-9	-	TRBJ2-7	CASSLERSGAEQYF	TGTGCCAGCAGCTTAGAGAGATCGGGTGCCGAGCAGTACTTC
few	TRBV11-2	TRBD2	TRBJ2-1	CASSFPVAGRYNEQFF	TGTGCCAGCAGCTTTCCCGTAGCGGGAAGGTACAATGAGCAGTTCTTC
few	TRBV18	-	TRBJ2-5	CASSPGNQETQYF	TGTGCCAGCTCACCGGGGAACCAAGAGACCCAGTACTTC
many	TRBV9	-	TRBJ2-3	CASSASPSDTQYF	TGTGCCAGCAGCGCCTCCCCTTCAGATACGCAGTATTTT
-	TRBV6-1	-	TRBJ2-3	CASSEAGGDTQYF	TGTGCCAGCAGTGAAGCTGGAGGGGATACGCAGTATTTT
-	TRBV9	-	TRBJ2-5	CASSVTYSGGTNQETQYF	TGTGCCAGCAGCGTAACTTATTCCGGGGGGACAAACCAAGAGACCCAGTACTTC
few	TRBV29-1	-	TRBJ2-3	CSVERDIRPDTQYF	TGCAGCGTTGAAAGAGACATACGTCCAGATACGCAGTATTTT
many	TRBV19	-	TRBJ1-2	CASSIPGTYGYTF	TGTGCCAGTAGTATCCCGGGGACCTATGGCTACACCTTC
-	TRBV29-1	-	TRBJ2-2	CSVSLSGTGELFF	TGCAGCGTTTCTTTATCGGGCACCGGGGAGCTGTTTTTT
-	TRBV5-1	-	TRBJ2-5	CASSLGAQRAETQYF	TGCGCCAGCAGCCTGGGGGCCCAAAGGGCTGAGACCCAGTACTTC
-	TRBV9	-	TRBJ2-5	CASSANSGLRETQYF	TGTGCCAGCAGCGCGAACAGCGGGTTGCGAGAGACCCAGTACTTC
few	TRBV18	-	TRBJ2-1	CASSPRVGSRYNEQFF	TGTGCCAGCTCACCACGGGTCGGGAGTCGCTACAATGAGCAGTTCTTC
-	TRBV27	-	TRBJ1-5	CASSFSGWQPQHF	TGTGCCAGCAGTTTTTCAGGGTGGCAGCCCCAGCATTTT
-	TRBV18	-	TRBJ2-7	CASSPAQGYEQYF	TGTGCCAGCTCACCAGCACAGGGCTACGAGCAGTACTTC
many	TRBV29-1	TRBD2	TRBJ2-1	CSVGEGREFVIF	TGCAGCGTTGGGGAGGGGCGGGAGTTTGTCATCTTC
-	TRBV9	TRBD1	TRBJ1-1	CASSPRQGNTEAFF	TGTGCCAGCAGCCCGCGACAGGGGAACACTGAAGCTTTCTTT
many	TRBV2	-	TRBJ2-7	CASSVSYEQYF	TGTGCCAGCAGCGTCTCCTACGAGCAGTACTTC
-	TRBV18	TRBD1	TRBJ1-1	CASSPGQTEGEAFF	TGTGCCAGCTCACCGGGACAGACAGAGGGTGAAGCTTTCTTT
few	TRBV6-7	-	TRBJ1-2	CASSYPPQGRGYTF	TGTGCCAGCAGTTACCCTCCGCAGGGCCGGGGCTACACCTTC
-	TRBV5-6	-	TRBJ2-6	CASSLVGSGANVLTF	TGTGCCAGCAGCTTGGTCGGGTCTGGGGCCAACGTCCTGACTTTC
-	TRBV2	-	TRBJ1-1	CASSGQMNTEAFF	TGTGCCAGCAGTGGACAGATGAACACTGAAGCTTTCTTT
many	TRBV28	-	TRBJ1-1	CASSFLILGTDTEAFF	TGTGCCAGCAGTTTTTTGATATTAGGAACAGACACTGAAGCTTTCTTT
-	TRBV9	-	TRBJ2-5	CASSVSPNNEETQYF	TGTGCCAGCAGCGTATCCCCTAATAATGAAGAGACCCAGTACTTC
medium-sized	TRBV4-2	-	TRBJ1-2	CASSQDTSDYGYTF	TGTGCCAGCAGCCAAGATACTTCGGACTATGGCTACACCTTC
few	TRBV7-9	-	TRBJ1-1	CASSPGSGDTSEAFF	TGTGCCAGCAGCCCAGGGTCGGGGGATACCAGTGAAGCTTTCTTT
many	TRBV11-2	-	TRBJ2-3	CASSHKPGAGGITQYF	TGTGCCAGCAGCCACAAGCCAGGCGCGGGTGGGATTACGCAGTATTTT
-	TRBV7-6	TRBD1	TRBJ1-4	CASSQQGARTEKLFF	TGTGCCAGCAGTCAACAGGGGGCGCGTACTGAAAAACTGTTTTTT
-	TRBV7-8	TRBD1	TRBJ2-6	CASREQGAGFWGSGANVLTF	TGTGCCAGCAGAGAACAGGGGGCGGGATTTTGGGGCTCTGGGGCCAACGTCCTGACTTTC
-	TRBV29-1	-	TRBJ2-7	CSVALGHSYEQYF	TGCAGCGTTGCCCTAGGGCACTCCTACGAGCAGTACTTC
-	TRBV21-1	-	TRBJ1-5	CASSKGPGQGSCNQPQHF	TGTGCCAGCAGCAAAGGACCGGGACAGGGTTCTTGTAATCAGCCCCAGCATTTT